These 26 T cell receptor beta chains originate from one sample sequenced in a study of identical twins. TCRdb re-derived calls from the 5' RACE reads in MiXCR, one entry per CDR3 protein. The data hold some 300,000 distinct CDR3 sequences, with roughly an eighth observed a single time. A further study also used this sample, focusing on yellow fever vaccine responses in identical twins.

The sequenced material came from CD8+ T cells sorted from blood. Receptor source: a woman between 18 and 29 years old in good health.

The genes are TRBV28 and TRBJ1-5; 11 nucleotides line up with TRBD1. J gave up 3 bases and V 5 bases, and 12 bases lay outside the gene matches. CDR3 size: 18 residues. CDR1 is MDHEN and CDR2 is SYDVKM in the germline V gene. CDR3 DNA sequence: TGTGCCAGCAGTAAGGACAGGGGGCGTTTTTATGACAATCAGCCCCAGCATTTT. Its translation: CASSKDRGRFYDNQPQHF.

The chain recombines TRBV19 with TRBJ2-1; no firm D call. Germline V gene lookup returns CDR1 LNHDA and CDR2 SQIVND (reference sequence). The CDR3 extends over 12 amino acids. V was cut by 1 base and J by 9 bases, with 7 bases left in between. CDR3 DNA: TGTGCCAGTAGTATAGGGCCCGGTGAGCAGTTCTTC. This gives the protein CASSIGPGEQFF. The full variable domain, its missing parts supplied by reference TRBV19 and TRBJ2-1, is DGGITQSPKYLFRKEGQNVTLSCEQNLNHDAMYWYRQDPGQGLRLIYYSQIVNDFQKGDIAEGYSVSREKKESFPLTVTSAQKNPTAFYLCASSIGPGEQFFGPGTRLTVL.

This chain connects TRBV20-1 to TRBJ2-7, with 7 nucleotides matching TRBD1. Germline V gene data show CDR1 as DFQATT and CDR2 as SNEGSKA (reference sequence). This CDR3 contains 15 residues. Unmatched junction bases numbered 8, after V lost 3 bases and J lost 0 bases. The CDR3 DNA follows: TGCAGTGCTAGTCCTGCTACAGGGGACTCCTACGAGCAGTACTTC. The encoded protein is CSASPATGDSYEQYF.

The rearrangement links TRBV7-9 to TRBJ2-3; the D gene is possibly TRBD2 (5 bases). V dropped 1 base and J dropped 0 bases, with 14 bases sitting between them. The CDR3 sequence is 17 residues long. Germline V CDR1 and CDR2: SEHNR, FQNEAQ (reference sequence). The CDR3 sequence is CASSLGLSRTSTDTQYF. The CDR3 bases are TGTGCCAGCAGCTTAGGCCTTAGCAGGACTAGCACAGATACGCAGTATTTT.

V and J are TRBV7-9 and TRBJ2-2; D is unclear. Germline-derived CDR1 and CDR2 are SEHNR and FQNEAQ (reference sequence). V lost 0 bases, J lost 4 bases, and 3 bases lay in between. The CDR3 runs to 13 residues. CDR3 residues: CASSLAFTGELFF. The CDR3, as DNA: TGTGCCAGCAGCTTAGCCTTCACCGGGGAGCTGTTTTTT. Looking up the rest from reference TRBV7-9 and TRBJ2-2 gives the full variable domain: DTGVSQNPRHKITKRGQNVTFRCDPISEHNRLYWYRQTLGQGPEFLTYFQNEAQLEKSRLLSDRFSAERPKGSFSTLEIQRTEQGDSAMYLCASSLAFTGELFFGEGSRLTVL.

Of note for this clonotype: Given a much more abundant clone one base away, this may be a read error. V usage is TRBV5-5 and J usage is TRBJ2-3; 8 bases are shared with TRBD1. Germline V gene sequence: CDR1 SGHKS, CDR2 YYEKEE (reference sequence). This CDR3 spans 16 amino acids. The CDR3: CAGSLLGQGSTDTQYF. CDR3 nucleotide sequence: TGTGCCGGCAGCTTGCTAGGACAGGGTAGCACAGATACGCAGTATTTT.

The chain carries TRBV27 and TRBJ1-2, with 9 bases that match TRBD1. Germline loops: CDR1 MNHEY, CDR2 SMNVEV (reference sequence). Unmatched junction bases numbered 12, after V lost 5 bases and J lost 8 bases. The CDR3 runs to 15 residues. In DNA form, the CDR3 reads TGTGCCAGCAGTCAAGGACAGGGGCCTTCCAGGGGCTACACCTTC. Protein product: CASSQGQGPSRGYTF.

This clonotype was detected only a few times. The chain combines TRBV7-8 with TRBJ2-2; 7 positions match TRBD1. Germline assignment: CDR1 SGHVS and CDR2 FQNEAQ. This CDR3 has 19 amino acids. V lost 1 base, J lost 5 bases, and 16 bases stayed unmatched. For the CDR3, the DNA is TGTGCCAGCAGCTTAGGAGGGTTAGACAGGGCATTGTCGACCGGGGAGCTGTTTTTT. This sequence encodes CASSLGGLDRALSTGELFF.

In its sample, this clonotype was seen many times. The chain carries TRBV4-1 and TRBJ2-2; weak D call: TRBD1 (6 bases). The V end was cut by 6 bases, the J end by 1 base, with 9 bases between. Germline V gives CDR1 MGHRA, CDR2 YSYEKL. This CDR3 contains 14 residues. The CDR3 coding sequence is TGCGCCAGCAGACTACAGGGGAACACCGGGGAGCTGTTTTTT. It specifies CASRLQGNTGELFF.

The chain uses TRBV3-1 and TRBJ2-1; D remains ambiguous. Trimming took 4 bases from V and 0 from J, leaving 13 bases between them. The CDR3 consists of 16 residues. Germline V CDR1 and CDR2: LGHDT, YNNKEL (reference sequence). CDR3 bases: TGTGCCAGCAGCCCCGAAGGGTTGTTCTCCTACAATGAGCAGTTCTTC. This sequence encodes CASSPEGLFSYNEQFF.

This clonotype was counted between two and nine times. V gene TRBV28 combines with J gene TRBJ2-7, with D unclear. V gave up 3 bases and J gave up 2 bases, with 8 bases separating them. The CDR3 is made up of 13 amino acids. CDR1 is MDHEN, CDR2 SYDVKM, per germline. CDR3 sequence (DNA): TGTGCCAGCAGTTTTGACATAGCCTACGAGCAGTACGTC. The encoded protein is CASSFDIAYEQYV.

This clonotype appeared a few times. This chain connects TRBV6-6 to TRBJ2-5; no firm D call. CDR3 length: 13 amino acids. CDR1 MNHNY and CDR2 SVGAGI come from the germline V gene (reference sequence). V lost 2 bases and J lost 2, with 6 bases in between. The DNA for the CDR3 is TGTGCCAGCAGTTACGCGGCACAAGAGACCCAGTACTTC. Amino acid sequence: CASSYAAQETQYF.

This clonotype came up a few times. J is TRBJ2-1 and V is TRBV7-8, with D possibly matching TRBD1 (6 bases). This CDR3 contains 17 residues. Germline CDR1 and CDR2: SGHVS and FQNEAQ. V was trimmed by 4 bases and J by 0 bases, leaving 16 bases between them. The CDR3 DNA reads as TGTGCCAGCAGCTCCCCAGGGGTCCTCAGCTCCTACAATGAGCAGTTCTTC. Amino acid sequence: CASSSPGVLSSYNEQFF.

The chain combines TRBV5-6 with TRBJ2-7, with TRBD2 as a possible D gene (6 bases). Germline V lookup: CDR1 SGHDT, CDR2 YYEEEE. The CDR3 extends over 15 amino acids. V dropped 0 bases and J dropped 7 bases, with 17 bases sitting between them. CDR3 loop: CASSLGFGGVGEQYF. The CDR3 DNA reads TGTGCCAGCAGCTTGGGGTTCGGGGGAGTAGGGGAGCAGTACTTC.

Ten or more counts support this clonotype. The chain combines TRBV12-3 or TRBV12-4 with TRBJ1-6, with D perhaps matching TRBD1 (6 bases). There are 14 residues in the CDR3. V lost 6 bases, J lost 7 bases, and 13 bases lay in between. CDR3 bases: TGTGCCAGCAGGGATTGGGGGCTCAATTCACCCCTCCACTTT. Encoded protein: CASRDWGLNSPLHF.

In its sample, this clonotype was seen a few times. The rearrangement joins TRBV2 to TRBJ2-1; D is tentatively TRBD1 or TRBD2 (5 bases each). This CDR3 has 13 residues. V was pared by 8 bases and J by 5 bases, with 13 bases between. Germline loops: CDR1 SNHLY, CDR2 FYNNEI. This CDR3 is CASSGLKNNEQFF. CDR3 nucleotide sequence: TGTGCCAGCTCGGGGCTCAAGAACAATGAGCAGTTCTTC.

This clonotype was seen a few times. The chain uses TRBV28 and TRBJ2-3, with unresolved D. This CDR3 has 14 residues. CDR1 MDHEN and CDR2 SYDVKM come from the germline V gene. The V and J ends lost 5 bases and 2 bases respectively, with 11 bases between them. CDR3 in DNA: TGTGCCAGCAGTACTGACCGTTACACAGATACGCAGTATTTT. Translated, it gives CASSTDRYTDTQYF.

The chain combines TRBV5-1 with TRBJ2-7; D gene ambiguous. Trimming shortened V by 4 bases and J by 3 bases, and 11 bases separated the two germline ends. The CDR3 consists of 13 residues. Germline loops: CDR1 SGHRS, CDR2 YFSETQ. CDR3 DNA sequence: TGCGCCAGCAGCGCCCCGGACGGCTACGAGCAGTACTTC. Translation: CASSAPDGYEQYF. Complete variable domain (other parts from reference TRBV5-1 and TRBJ2-7): KAGVTQTPRYLIKTRGQQVTLSCSPISGHRSVSWYQQTPGQGLQFLFEYFSETQRNKGNFPGRFSGRQFSNSRSEMNVSTLELGDSALYLCASSAPDGYEQYFGPGTRLTVT.

The chain couples TRBV2 to TRBJ2-1, with 12 nucleotides matching TRBD2. This CDR3 has 15 amino acids. The germline V gene encodes CDR1 SNHLY and CDR2 FYNNEI. The V and J ends lost 6 bases and 7 bases, in that order; junction bases with no gene match: 7. The CDR3 spells CASRFLAGGLNEQFF. The CDR3 DNA reads TGTGCCAGCAGGTTCCTAGCGGGGGGGCTTAATGAGCAGTTCTTC.

The chain carries TRBV19 and TRBJ2-3, with TRBD2 matching 7 bases. The CDR3 loop spans 13 amino acids. The V gene's germline CDR1 is LNHDA and CDR2 SQIVND (reference sequence). The V segment lost 10 bases and the J segment 3 bases; nucleotides outside the gene matches: 7. This chain's CDR3 is CATQRGSTDTQYF. The CDR3 nucleotides read TGTGCCACCCAGCGGGGTTCGACAGATACGCAGTATTTT.

This clonotype was seen more than once but under ten times. The chain is built from TRBV6-5 and TRBJ1-2, with D possibly being TRBD1 (5 bases). Trimming took 3 bases from V and 2 from J, leaving 16 bases between them. CDR1 and CDR2 (germline): MNHEY, SVGAGI. The CDR3 has 16 residues. CDR3 amino acids: CASSYRPAGLNYGYTF. Written as DNA, the CDR3 is TGTGCCAGCAGTTATAGACCCGCGGGACTAAACTATGGCTACACCTTC.

The chain employs TRBV2 and TRBJ1-2; no clear D. The CDR3 loop spans 15 amino acids. The V gene lost 3 bases and the J gene lost 1 base, with 12 bases spanning the gap. Germline CDR1 SNHLY, CDR2 FYNNEI. CDR3 sequence reads: CASSDLGRNNYGYTF. Written as DNA, the CDR3 is TGTGCCAGCAGTGATCTCGGCAGGAATAACTATGGCTACACCTTC.

This clonotype was seen many times. V is TRBV5-5 and J is TRBJ2-2; D uncertain. The germline V gene has CDR1 SGHKS and CDR2 YYEKEE (reference sequence). Deletions cut 1 base from V and 5 bases from J, with 6 bases between. This CDR3 has 13 amino acids. In DNA form, the CDR3 reads TGTGCCAGCAGCTTGCCCGTTACCGGGGAGCTGTTTTTT. This sequence encodes CASSLPVTGELFF.

This clonotype was observed a handful of times. The chain carries TRBV20-1 and TRBJ2-7; D may be TRBD1 (5 bases). Per germline, CDR1 DFQATT and CDR2 SNEGSKA (reference sequence). The CDR3 sequence is 15 residues long. The V end lost 0 bases, the J end lost 0 bases, and 12 bases lay between the germline ends. The chain's CDR3 is CSARDTKGFSYEQYF. DNA of the CDR3: TGCAGTGCTAGAGATACGAAGGGGTTCTCCTACGAGCAGTACTTC.

This clonotype came up a few times. V gene TRBV7-6 combines with J gene TRBJ2-7; 10 nucleotides line up with TRBD2. Germline V gene sequence: CDR1 SGHVS, CDR2 FNYEAQ. CDR3 length equals 13 residues. With V trimmed by 4 bases and J by 6 bases, 3 bases remained unmatched. Here the CDR3 DNA reads TGTGCCAGCAGCTCTAGCGGGAGAGGCGAGCAGTACTTC. Translation gives CASSSSGRGEQYF.

This clonotype has only a few counts. This rearrangement joins TRBV20-1 to TRBJ1-1, with D possibly being TRBD1 (6 bases). The germline V gene encodes CDR1 DFQATT and CDR2 SNEGSKA (reference sequence). The CDR3 totals 13 residues. The V and J ends lost 0 bases and 8 bases respectively, with 13 bases between them. The CDR3 nucleotides read TGCAGTGCTAGAGATCGGGTGACAGGCGAAGCTTTCTTT. It codes for CSARDRVTGEAFF.